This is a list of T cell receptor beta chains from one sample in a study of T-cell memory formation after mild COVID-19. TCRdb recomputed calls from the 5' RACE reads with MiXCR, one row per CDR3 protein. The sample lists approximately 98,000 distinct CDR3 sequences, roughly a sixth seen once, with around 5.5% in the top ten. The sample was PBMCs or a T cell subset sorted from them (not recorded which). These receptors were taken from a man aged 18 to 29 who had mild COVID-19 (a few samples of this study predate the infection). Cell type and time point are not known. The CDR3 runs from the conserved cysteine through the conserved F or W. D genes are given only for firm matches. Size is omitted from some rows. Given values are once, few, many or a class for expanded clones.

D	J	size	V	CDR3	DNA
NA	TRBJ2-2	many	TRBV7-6	CASSPRNRPNTGELFF	TGTGCCAGCAGCCCCCGGAATCGACCGAACACCGGGGAGCTGTTTTTT
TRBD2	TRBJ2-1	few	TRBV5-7	CASTIERGMIDEQFF	TGTGCCAGCACTATAGAGCGGGGGATGATAGATGAGCAGTTCTTC
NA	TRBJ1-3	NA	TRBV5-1	CASSLQDSSSGNTIYF	TGCGCCAGCAGCCTACAAGACAGCTCCTCTGGAAACACCATATATTTT
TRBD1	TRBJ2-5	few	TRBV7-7	CASSFEGQKLLETQYF	TGTGCCAGCAGCTTCGAGGGACAGAAACTCCTAGAGACCCAGTACTTC
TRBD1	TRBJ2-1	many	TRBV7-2	CASSLSTGPQNEQFF	TGTGCCAGCAGCTTGTCGACAGGGCCTCAAAATGAGCAGTTCTTC
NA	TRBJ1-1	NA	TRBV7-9	CASSLGRGTRDGTEAFF	TGTGCCAGCAGCTTAGGAAGGGGCACCAGGGATGGTACTGAAGCTTTCTTT
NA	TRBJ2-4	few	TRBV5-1	CASSLVGGLAKNIQYF	TGCGCCAGCAGCCTAGTTGGGGGACTAGCCAAAAACATTCAGTACTTC
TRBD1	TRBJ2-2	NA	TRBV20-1	CSARGWDRNTGELFF	TGCAGTGCTAGAGGGTGGGACAGAAACACCGGGGAGCTGTTTTTT
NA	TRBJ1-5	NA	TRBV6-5	CASNGGNNQPQHF	TGTGCCAGCAACGGCGGTAACAATCAGCCCCAGCATTTT
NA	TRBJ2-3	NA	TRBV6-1	CASSEFKGLAARRTDTQYF	TGTGCCAGCAGTGAATTCAAGGGGCTCGCGGCTCGTCGCACAGATACGCAGTATTTT
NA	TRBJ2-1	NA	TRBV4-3	CASSQQTYSYNEQFF	TGCGCCAGCAGCCAACAGACCTACTCCTACAATGAGCAGTTCTTC
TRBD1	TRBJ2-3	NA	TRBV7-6	CASSLAGTGWTDTQYF	TGTGCCAGCAGCTTGGCCGGGACAGGGTGGACAGATACGCAGTATTTT
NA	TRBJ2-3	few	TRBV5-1	CASSRSGPRTDTQYF	TGCGCCAGCAGCCGTAGTGGCCCTAGGACAGATACGCAGTATTTT
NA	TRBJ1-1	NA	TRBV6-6	CASSPQEGVTEAFF	TGTGCCAGCAGTCCACAGGAAGGCGTTACTGAAGCTTTCTTT
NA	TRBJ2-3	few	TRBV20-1	CSASGGRGRVTDTQYF	TGCAGTGCTAGCGGGGGACGGGGCAGAGTAACAGATACGCAGTATTTT
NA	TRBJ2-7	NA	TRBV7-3	CASSPSEGTEQYF	TGTGCCAGCAGTCCTTCCGAGGGGACCGAGCAGTACTTC
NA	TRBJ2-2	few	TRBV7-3	CASSPRLGETGELFF	TGTGCCAGCAGCCCTCGGTTAGGGGAGACCGGGGAGCTGTTTTTT
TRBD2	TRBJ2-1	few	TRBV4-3	CASSESIAGGTYNEQFF	TGCGCCAGCAGCGAGTCGATAGCGGGGGGTACCTACAATGAGCAGTTCTTC
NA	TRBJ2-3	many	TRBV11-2	CASSLTGDTQYF	TGTGCCAGCAGTTTAACAGGAGATACGCAGTATTTT
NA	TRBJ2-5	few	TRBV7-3	CASSPGLGETQYF	TGTGCCAGCAGCCCCGGGCTGGGAGAGACCCAGTACTTC
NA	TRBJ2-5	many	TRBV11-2	CASSIQVQETQYF	TGTGCCAGCAGCATACAGGTCCAAGAGACCCAGTACTTC
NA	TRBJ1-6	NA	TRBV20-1	CSAGHNGGPAGSPLHF	TGCAGTGCTGGCCACAACGGGGGACCGGCGGGGTCACCCCTCCACTTT
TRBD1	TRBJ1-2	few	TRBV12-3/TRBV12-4	CASSEGQGALRLYGYTF	TGTGCCAGCAGTGAGGGACAGGGGGCCCTTAGACTCTATGGCTACACCTTC
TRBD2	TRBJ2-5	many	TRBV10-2	CASKVGGAETQYF	TGCGCCAGCAAAGTCGGGGGGGCGGAGACCCAGTACTTC
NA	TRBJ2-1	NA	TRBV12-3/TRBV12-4	CATGGYNNEQFF	TGTGCCACCGGGGGATACAACAATGAGCAGTTCTTC
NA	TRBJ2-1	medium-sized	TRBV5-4	CASSLVGHVNNEQFF	TGTGCCAGCAGCTTGGTGGGCCACGTTAACAATGAGCAGTTCTTC
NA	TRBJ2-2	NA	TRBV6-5	CASSHGRLGANTGELFF	TGTGCCAGCAGTCACGGCCGCCTGGGCGCGAACACCGGGGAGCTGTTTTTT
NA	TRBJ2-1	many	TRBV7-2	CASGLRTATGRNEQFF	TGTGCCAGCGGACTACGAACAGCGACAGGGAGGAATGAGCAGTTCTTC
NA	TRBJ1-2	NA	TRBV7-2	CASSLALRGGYTF	TGTGCCAGCAGCTTAGCGCTTAGAGGTGGCTACACCTTC
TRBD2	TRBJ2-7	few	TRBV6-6	CASSSRQRGYEQYF	TGTGCCAGCAGTTCTCGCCAGCGGGGCTACGAGCAGTACTTC
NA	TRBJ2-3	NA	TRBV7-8	CASSRRRVGSDTQYF	TGTGCCAGCAGCCGCCGACGGGTAGGGTCTGATACGCAGTATTTT
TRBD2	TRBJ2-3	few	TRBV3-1	CASSQDPHGGFGDTQYF	TGTGCCAGCAGCCAAGATCCCCACGGGGGGTTCGGGGATACGCAGTATTTT
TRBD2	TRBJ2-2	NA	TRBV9	CASSSRLAGGPGELFF	TGTGCCAGCAGCTCCCGACTAGCGGGGGGGCCGGGGGAGCTGTTTTTT
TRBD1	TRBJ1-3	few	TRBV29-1	CSVASRGLGAGNTIYF	TGCAGCGTTGCCAGCAGGGGGCTTGGCGCTGGAAACACCATATATTTT
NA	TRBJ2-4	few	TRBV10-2	CASSESGGIQYF	TGCGCCAGCAGTGAGTCAGGAGGCATTCAGTACTTC
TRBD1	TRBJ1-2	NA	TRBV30	CAWSAQGATIYGYTF	TGTGCCTGGAGTGCCCAGGGGGCCACTATCTATGGCTACACCTTC
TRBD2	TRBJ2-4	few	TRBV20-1	CSARISGGLAKNIQYF	TGCAGTGCTAGAATTTCGGGGGGTCTAGCCAAAAACATTCAGTACTTC
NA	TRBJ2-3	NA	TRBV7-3	CASSLFVAGGTDTQYF	TGTGCCAGCAGCTTATTTGTGGCAGGGGGCACAGATACGCAGTATTTT
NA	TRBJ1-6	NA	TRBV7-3	CASSFQDGSPLHF	TGTGCCAGCAGCTTTCAGGACGGTTCACCCCTCCACTTT
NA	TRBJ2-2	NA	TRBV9	CASRDSPNIGELFF	TGTGCCAGCAGAGATAGCCCGAACATCGGGGAGCTGTTTTTT
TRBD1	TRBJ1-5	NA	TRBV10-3	CAISDGTGDWYSNQPQHF	TGTGCCATCAGTGATGGGACAGGGGATTGGTATAGCAATCAGCCCCAGCATTTT
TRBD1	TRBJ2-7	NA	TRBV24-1	CATSDATGTEQYF	TGTGCCACCAGTGATGCGACAGGGACCGAGCAGTACTTC
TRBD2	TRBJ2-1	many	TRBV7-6	CASTGLAGGPSSYNEQFF	TGTGCCAGCACGGGACTAGCGGGGGGCCCGAGCTCCTACAATGAGCAGTTCTTC
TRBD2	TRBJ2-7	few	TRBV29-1	CSVVTGGNEQYF	TGCAGCGTTGTAACGGGGGGGAACGAGCAGTACTTC
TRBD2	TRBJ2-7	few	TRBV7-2	CASSAQGLAGGQQYF	TGTGCCAGCAGCGCCCAGGGACTAGCGGGGGGGCAGCAGTACTTC